Following are 20 T cell receptor beta chains from one sample sequenced in a study of blood T cell repertoires in COVID-19. The data were produced by immunoSEQ multiplex PCR, yet TCRdb's version contains in-frame clones alone and is incomplete. Among over 150,000 clones listed, approximately 86% were seen once. The sample comprised peripheral blood. Every receptor here comes from a man over 45 with active or convalescent COVID-19.

The rearrangement uses TRBV5-4 and TRBJ2-1, with TRBD2 matching 12 bases. The junction had 8 bases not matched to a gene; V was cut back by 2 bases and J by 5 bases. This CDR3 contains 17 residues. The germline V gene has CDR1 SGHNT and CDR2 YYREEE (reference sequence). CDR3 DNA sequence: TGTGCCAGCAGCTTACCTAGCGGGAGGGCCCCCGACAATGAGCAGTTCTTC. Protein sequence: CASSLPSGRAPDNEQFF.

The V gene is TRBV30, the J gene TRBJ1-6, with D unclear. Germline values: CDR1 GTSNPN, CDR2 SVGIG (reference sequence). Trimming stripped 0 bases from V and 7 bases from J, with 10 bases between. The CDR3 sequence is 14 residues long. CDR3 sequence reads: CAWSVSPGNSPLHF. CDR3 nucleotides: TGTGCCTGGAGTGTCTCACCGGGGAATTCACCCCTCCACTTT.

The gene calls are TRBV3-1 (or the pseudogene TRBV3-2) and TRBJ1-2, with D maybe TRBD1 (6 bases). CDR3 length: 14 residues. Germline-derived CDR1 and CDR2 are LGHDT and YNNKEL (reference sequence). Between the trimmed V and J ends, which lost 5 bases and 4 bases, there was a span of 14 bases. CDR3 amino acids: CASSDEDSSYGYTF. The CDR3 DNA follows: TGTGCCAGCAGCGACGAGGACAGTTCCTATGGCTACACCTTC.

This rearrangement joins TRBV29-1 to TRBJ1-4, with D perhaps TRBD1 (5 bases). Germline-derived CDR1 and CDR2 are SQVTM and ANQGSEA. Trimming left V 4 bases short and J 8 bases short, with 11 bases between. CDR3 length: 12 residues. DNA for the CDR3: TGCAGCGTTGTCCGGGGGGGGGAAAAACTGTTTTTT. This translates into CSVVRGGEKLFF.

Here the CDR3 DNA reads TGTGCCAGCAGCTACGGGACAGGGAGGCGCGAGGCTGGAAACACCATATATTTT. Translation: CASSYGTGRREAGNTIYF. V usage is TRBV7-9 and J usage is TRBJ1-3, with TRBD1 matching 9 bases. Losses at the gene ends were 4 bases for V and 2 bases for J; bases not matched to a gene: 12. CDR1 and CDR2 from the germline V gene are SEHNR and FQNEAQ (reference sequence). The CDR3 consists of 18 residues.

The chain joins TRBV5-1 to TRBJ2-2, with D hard to call. Trimming pared 3 bases from V and 0 bases from J, leaving 9 bases between. The V gene's germline CDR1 is SGHRS and CDR2 YFSETQ. This CDR3 has 15 residues. In nucleotides, the CDR3 is TGCGCCAGCAGCTCCGACACGCCGAACACCGGGGAGCTGTTTTTT. Its translation: CASSSDTPNTGELFF.

The chain carries TRBV5-1 and TRBJ1-6; 11 bases align to TRBD1. Trimming cost V 4 bases and J 6 bases; bases outside gene matches: 12. The CDR3 spans 18 residues. Germline CDR1 and CDR2: SGHRS and YFSETQ. CDR3 sequence reads: CASSVTGQGAGGNSPLHF. The DNA for the CDR3 is TGCGCCAGCAGCGTTACCGGACAGGGGGCTGGGGGTAATTCACCCCTCCACTTT.

CDR3 loop: CAIRATEMNTEAFF. The CDR3 nucleotides read TGTGCCATCAGGGCGACAGAAATGAACACTGAAGCTTTCTTT. This chain connects TRBV10-3 to TRBJ1-1, with D tentatively TRBD1 (5 bases). This CDR3 contains 14 residues. Looked up from germline, CDR1 is ENHRY and CDR2 is SYGVKD. V lost 6 bases and J 0 bases, leaving 11 bases between the germline ends.

The chain carries TRBV28 and TRBJ1-2, with a weak D call TRBD1 (5 bases). V gave up 5 bases and J gave up 4 bases, with 23 bases separating them. CDR1 and CDR2 from the germline V gene are MDHEN and SYDVKM. This CDR3 has 17 amino acids. The CDR3 DNA sequence: TGTGCCAGCAGTCGCATTGTTACAGGAGGGTATTTCTATGGCTACACCTTC. Translating gives CASSRIVTGGYFYGYTF.

Written as DNA, the CDR3 is TGTGCCAGCAGCCAACTACGGACAAACTCTGGAAACACCATATATTTT. It encodes CASSQLRTNSGNTIYF. This sequence joins TRBV4-2 and TRBJ1-3; possibly TRBD1 for D (5 bases). Trimming left V 2 bases short and J 0 bases short, with 11 bases between. The CDR3 sequence is 16 residues long. CDR1 is LGHNA and CDR2 is YNFKEQ in the germline V gene.

The chain couples TRBV3-1 (or the pseudogene TRBV3-2) to TRBJ2-1, with 7 nucleotides matching TRBD2. From germline, CDR1 is LGHDT and CDR2 YNNKEL (reference sequence). Trimming removed 5 bases from V and 5 bases from J; junction bases left unmatched: 9. This CDR3 region has 15 residues. The chain's CDR3 is CASSYTGTTHNEQFF. CDR3 DNA: TGTGCCAGCAGCTATACCGGGACTACCCACAATGAGCAGTTCTTC.

CDR3 sequence (DNA): TGTGCCAGCAGTTTAATGGGGCATGGCTACACCTTC. Protein product: CASSLMGHGYTF. The chain carries TRBV28 and TRBJ1-2; the D gene is possibly TRBD1 (5 bases). V was clipped by 2 bases and J by 6 bases, with 7 bases between them. The CDR3 has 12 residues. Germline loops: CDR1 MDHEN, CDR2 SYDVKM.

CDR3 loop: CATRDSRGNSPLHF. CDR3 in DNA: TGTGCCACCCGGGACTCCCGAGGGAATTCACCCCTCCACTTT. J is TRBJ1-6 and V is TRBV27, with D possibly TRBD1 on 5 matching bases. CDR3 length equals 14 residues. CDR1 and CDR2 from the germline V gene are MNHEY and SMNVEV (reference sequence). The ends were cut back, 10 bases at V and 7 bases at J, with 17 bases in the middle.

The chain has TRBV3-1 (or the pseudogene TRBV3-2) and TRBJ2-2; 8 nucleotides align to TRBD2. With 4 bases clipped from V and 3 bases from J, the junction kept 4 bases outside the gene matches. This CDR3 spans 15 amino acids. Germline CDR1 LGHDT, CDR2 YNNKEL (reference sequence). The CDR3 region is CASSLGRAYTGELFF. The CDR3 nucleotides are TGTGCCAGCAGCCTCGGGAGGGCATACACCGGGGAGCTGTTTTTT.

This CDR3 reads CASEQPNYGYTF. The CDR3 nucleotides read TGTGCCAGCGAACAGCCTAACTATGGCTACACCTTC. The gene calls are TRBV6-6 and TRBJ1-2, with no clear D. CDR3 length: 12 residues. The ends were cut back, 8 bases at V and 0 bases at J, with 7 bases in the middle. Germline-derived CDR1 and CDR2 are MNHNY and SVGAGI (reference sequence).

The V and J genes are TRBV5-1 and TRBJ1-1; 9 nucleotides align to TRBD1. With 3 bases clipped from V and 11 bases from J, the junction kept 14 bases outside the gene matches. Germline CDR1 SGHRS, CDR2 YFSETQ. This CDR3 contains 15 residues. CDR3 in amino acids: CASSSTSVTGGRAFF. CDR3 nucleotides: TGCGCCAGCAGCTCGACCAGCGTGACAGGGGGACGGGCTTTCTTT.

A single count supports this clone. This rearrangement joins TRBV18 to TRBJ1-1, with 7 bases aligning to TRBD1. The germline V gene encodes CDR1 KGHSH and CDR2 LQKENI. The CDR3 loop spans 14 amino acids. The junction had 8 bases not matched to a gene; V was cut back by 2 bases and J by 8 bases. The chain's CDR3 is CASSPETGLFEAFF. CDR3 coding DNA: TGTGCCAGCTCACCAGAGACAGGGCTCTTCGAAGCTTTCTTT.

This clone has a handful of counts. V and J are TRBV6-5 and TRBJ2-7; 9 positions agree with TRBD1. CDR1 and CDR2 (germline): MNHEY, SVGAGI. CDR3 size: 15 residues. V was pared by 0 bases and J by 5 bases, with 5 bases of the junction left unmatched. The CDR3 nucleotides read TGTGCCAGCAGTTACTCGGGACAGGGCCTTCACGAGCAGTACTTC. It specifies CASSYSGQGLHEQYF.

The chain carries TRBV3-1 (or the pseudogene TRBV3-2) and TRBJ1-4, with no clear D. The germline V and J ends were trimmed by 4 bases and 3 bases, with 12 bases remaining between them. The CDR3 length is 15 residues. Germline lookup yields CDR1 LGHDT and CDR2 YNNKEL (reference sequence). The CDR3 reads CASSPDEEANEKLFF. CDR3 coding DNA: TGTGCCAGCAGCCCAGATGAGGAAGCTAATGAAAAACTGTTTTTT.

This clone has a single count. This chain links TRBV29-1 with TRBJ2-5; TRBD2 might be the D (6 bases). The CDR3 is 13 residues long. CDR1 is SQVTM, CDR2 ANQGSEA, per germline. Trimming cost V 6 bases and J 9 bases, with 20 bases left between them. CDR3 sequence: CSVVAPGAVAQYF. As DNA, the CDR3 is TGCAGCGTGGTTGCTCCGGGAGCGGTGGCCCAGTACTTC.